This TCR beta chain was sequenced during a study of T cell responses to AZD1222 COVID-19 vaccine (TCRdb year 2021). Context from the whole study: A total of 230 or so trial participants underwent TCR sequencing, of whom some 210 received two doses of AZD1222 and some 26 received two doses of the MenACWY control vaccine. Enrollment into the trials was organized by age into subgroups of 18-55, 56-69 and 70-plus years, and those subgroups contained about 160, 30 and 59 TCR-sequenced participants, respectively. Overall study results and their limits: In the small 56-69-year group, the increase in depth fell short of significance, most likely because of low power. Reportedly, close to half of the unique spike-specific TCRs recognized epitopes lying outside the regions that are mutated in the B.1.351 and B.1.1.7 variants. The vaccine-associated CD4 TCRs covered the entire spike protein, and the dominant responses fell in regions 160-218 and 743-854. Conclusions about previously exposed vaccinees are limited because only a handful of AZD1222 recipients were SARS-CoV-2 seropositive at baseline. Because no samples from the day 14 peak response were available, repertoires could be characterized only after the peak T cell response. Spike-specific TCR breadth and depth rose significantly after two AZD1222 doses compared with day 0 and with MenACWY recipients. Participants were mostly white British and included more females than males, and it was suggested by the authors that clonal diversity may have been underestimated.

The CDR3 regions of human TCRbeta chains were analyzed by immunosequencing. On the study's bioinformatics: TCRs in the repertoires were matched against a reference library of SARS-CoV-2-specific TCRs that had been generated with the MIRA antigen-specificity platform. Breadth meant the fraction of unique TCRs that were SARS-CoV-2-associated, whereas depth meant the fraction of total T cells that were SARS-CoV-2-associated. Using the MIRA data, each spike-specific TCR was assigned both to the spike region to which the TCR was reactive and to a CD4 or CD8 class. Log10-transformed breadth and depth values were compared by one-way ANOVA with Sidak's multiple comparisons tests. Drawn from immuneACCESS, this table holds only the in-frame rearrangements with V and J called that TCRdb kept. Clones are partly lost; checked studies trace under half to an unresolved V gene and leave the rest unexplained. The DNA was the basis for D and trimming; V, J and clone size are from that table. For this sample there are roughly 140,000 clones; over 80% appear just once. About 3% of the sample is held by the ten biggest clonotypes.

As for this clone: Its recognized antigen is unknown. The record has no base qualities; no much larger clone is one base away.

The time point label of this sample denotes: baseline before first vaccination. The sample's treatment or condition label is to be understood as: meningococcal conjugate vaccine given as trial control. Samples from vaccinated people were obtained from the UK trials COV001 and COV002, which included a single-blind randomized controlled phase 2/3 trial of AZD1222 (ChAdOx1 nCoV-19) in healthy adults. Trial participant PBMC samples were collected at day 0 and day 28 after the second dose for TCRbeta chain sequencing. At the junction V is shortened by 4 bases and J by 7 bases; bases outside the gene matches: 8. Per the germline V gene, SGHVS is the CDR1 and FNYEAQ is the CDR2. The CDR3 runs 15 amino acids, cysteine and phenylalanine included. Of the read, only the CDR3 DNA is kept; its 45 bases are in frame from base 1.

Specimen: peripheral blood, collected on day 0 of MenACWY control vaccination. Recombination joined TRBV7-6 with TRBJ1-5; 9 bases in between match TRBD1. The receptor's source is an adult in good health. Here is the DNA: TGTGCCAGCAGCTCGGGGACAGGGCTGAGCCAGCCCCAGCATTTT. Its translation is CASSSGTGLSQPQHF.